This T cell receptor (beta chain) was recorded in a study of STAT5B mutations in CD4+ large granular lymphocyte leukemia. About the study: Among healthy donors, a particular HLA allele went with more CDR3 'QG' motifs.

This table comes from immunoSEQ multiplex PCR, and its TCRdb copy is limited to in-frame clones, with some not included. The data hold about 32,000 clones, with around four fifths observed a single time. Study conclusions and caveats: CD4-sorted patient repertoires seemed more clonal than healthy CD4+ repertoires. No patients shared main leukemic clonotypes, though about 26% appeared at low frequency elsewhere.

Notes on this clone: The antigen is undetermined.

This CDR3 contains 14 residues. V was cut by 0 bases and J by 1 base, with 3 bases left in between. Germline values: CDR1 SEHNR, CDR2 FQNEAQ (reference sequence). Healthy controls were blood donor buffy coats. The TCR originated in a human donor in good health. This chain uses TRBV7-9 with TRBJ2-2; no reliable D call. Sequencing used CD4+ T cells from blood buffy coats. CDR3 in DNA: TGTGCCAGCAGCTTAGCAGTGAACACCGGGGAGCTGTTTTTT. The encoded protein is CASSLAVNTGELFF.